This T cell receptor beta chain emerged from a study of beta chain features in type 1 diabetes (dated by TCRdb to 2016 to 2019). General notes on the study: Patients and healthy donors did not differ in mean age, gender distribution, total cell number or subset yield. The study compared TCRB repertoires of sorted circulating CD4+ T cell subsets between recently diagnosed type 1 diabetes patients and matched healthy donors. A total of some 110 million sorted cells were examined across all samples, and a strong correlation was observed between cell number per subset and RNA yield. Naive and central memory subsets were obtained from all 28 donors, but regulatory and stem cell-like memory subsets were isolated from only 8 patients and roughly eight healthy donors. Results and caveats for the whole study, not just this receptor: Because cDNA was sequenced instead of genomic DNA, activated cells with high expression could be over-represented, although the groups did not differ in activation or CD3 levels. In all four CD4+ subsets, TCRB CDR3 length was moderately but significantly shorter in type 1 diabetes patients. Shorter templates might have been favored by PCR, but patient and control samples were amplified and corrected together, so both groups would have been affected equally by any skew. HLA sub-analyses involved small numbers of individuals, so any influence of HLA type on TCRB rearrangement remained unresolved. At VDJ recombination sites, type 1 diabetes patients had fewer insertions and more deleted nucleotides, which implies abnormalities in thymic rearrangement. Naive, central memory and regulatory TCRB repertoires appeared more similar among patients than among healthy donors.

All of the isolated RNA was reverse transcribed with the High Capacity cDNA Reverse Transcription Kit, so expressed TCRB transcripts were sequenced. Deep immunoSEQ sequencing was performed on naive, central memory and regulatory T cell samples, with an average of around 3.5 million total reads per sample. Sorted cells were lysed in RLT buffer and RNA was extracted with DNase-treated RNeasy Micro or Mini kits, depending on cell number. Each cell subset was processed on its own to prevent cross-contamination, while patient and healthy donor samples were processed together. The immunoSEQ multiplex PCR was used to amplify TCRB sequences from cDNA, generating 87-bp fragments that spanned the CDR3 region. Sequencing of the amplicons was performed on the Illumina HiSeq platform. The published analysis was carried out like this. Synthetic template baselines were used to correct PCR bias computationally, reads within Hamming distance 2 were collapsed, and singletons that could not be merged were discarded. Reads were aligned against IMGT to assign V, D and J genes, CDR3 length and insertions or deletions at six rearrangement sites. Within each subset, clonotype counts were normalized to sorted cell number, after which true diversity and Gini coefficients were computed with the tcR R package. The overlap coefficient, calculated on TCRB nucleotide sequences, was used to quantify repertoire sharing. Out-of-frame TCRB sequences from naive cells were analyzed to stand in for the pre-selection repertoire. Here the immuneACCESS table is served through TCRdb, limited to in-frame sequences with V and J called. Missing clones are a known gap in these copies; in checked studies unresolved V genes cover under half, and the rest lacks a known reason. Clone size and the V and J calls come from that table; the DNA yielded D and trimming. A total of roughly 340,000 clones appear in this sample, about 13% of them only once. Roughly 0.015% of the sample goes to the ten largest clones.

Each donor gave one peripheral blood draw, averaging approximately 0.11 L, which was collected into heparinised tubes. A BD FACSAria II was used to sort naive, central memory, regulatory and stem cell-like memory CD4+ T cells with a panel that included CD45RO, CCR7, CD25, CD127, CD95 and CD27. Every sorted population had a purity above 95%. PBMCs were separated immediately by Lymphoprep density gradient centrifugation and were stained directly, without being cultured. Samples were stained and sorted in pairs, with one healthy donor and one patient per experiment, so that batch effects were minimized. This clone was counted a few times. Its recognized antigen is unknown. Base qualities are not at hand, and no much larger clone is one base apart. This TCR was sampled from a woman aged 18-35 years with type 1 diabetes. Material: naive CD4+ T cells from blood. According to the study, the label for this sample's cell subset or site signals: true naive CD4+ T cells.

The bases read TGCGCCAGCAGCCCGACGGGACAGACTAATGAAAAACTGTTTTTT. It codes for CASSPTGQTNEKLFF. Recombination linked TRBV5-1 to TRBJ1-4; TRBD1 fits 7 bases in the junction. Germline trimming amounts to 4 bases on V and 2 bases on J, with 5 as the count of junction bases outside the gene matches. CDR1 and CDR2 are drawn from the germline V gene: SGHRS, YFSETQ. Including the terminal cysteine and phenylalanine, the CDR3 comprises 15 residues. The entry retains the CDR3 DNA only, 45 bases that are in frame from base 1.